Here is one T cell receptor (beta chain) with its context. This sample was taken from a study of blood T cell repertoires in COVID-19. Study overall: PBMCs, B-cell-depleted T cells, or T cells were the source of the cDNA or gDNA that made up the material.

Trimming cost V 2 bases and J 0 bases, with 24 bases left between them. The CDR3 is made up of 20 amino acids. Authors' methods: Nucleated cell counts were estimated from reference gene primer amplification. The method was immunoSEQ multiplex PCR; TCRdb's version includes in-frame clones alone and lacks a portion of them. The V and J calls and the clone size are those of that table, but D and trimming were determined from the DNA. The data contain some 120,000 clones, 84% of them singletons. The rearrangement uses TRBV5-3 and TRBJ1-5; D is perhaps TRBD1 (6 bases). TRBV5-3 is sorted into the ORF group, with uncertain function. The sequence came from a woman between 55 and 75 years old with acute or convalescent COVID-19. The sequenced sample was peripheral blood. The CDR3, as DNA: TGTGCCAGAAGCTTTGGGTTATCCCGGACAGAAAGATATAGCAATCAGCCCCAGCATTTT. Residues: CARSFGLSRTERYSNQPQHF.